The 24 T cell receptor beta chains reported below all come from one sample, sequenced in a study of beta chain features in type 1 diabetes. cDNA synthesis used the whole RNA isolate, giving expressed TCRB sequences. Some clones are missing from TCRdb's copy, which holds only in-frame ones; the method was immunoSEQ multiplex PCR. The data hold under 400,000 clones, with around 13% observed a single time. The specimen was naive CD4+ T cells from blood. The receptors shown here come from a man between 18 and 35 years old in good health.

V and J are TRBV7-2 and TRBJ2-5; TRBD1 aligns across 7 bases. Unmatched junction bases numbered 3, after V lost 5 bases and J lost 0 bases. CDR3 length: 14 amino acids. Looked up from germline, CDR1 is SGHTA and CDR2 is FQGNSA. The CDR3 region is CASSPRGYQETQYF. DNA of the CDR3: TGTGCCAGCAGCCCCAGGGGGTACCAAGAGACCCAGTACTTC.

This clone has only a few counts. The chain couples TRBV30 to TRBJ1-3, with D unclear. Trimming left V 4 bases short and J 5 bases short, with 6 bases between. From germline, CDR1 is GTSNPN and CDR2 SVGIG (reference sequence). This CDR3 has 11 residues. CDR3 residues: CAWNLRNTIYF. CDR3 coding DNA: TGTGCCTGGAATCTCCGAAACACCATATATTTT.

The CDR3 loop reads CASKKETVETSGRNYEQYF. For the CDR3, the DNA is TGTGCCAGCAAGAAAGAGACCGTAGAAACTAGCGGGAGGAACTACGAGCAGTACTTC. This sequence joins TRBV21-1 and TRBJ2-7; whether TRBD2, the table's D call, matches the DNA was not checked. TRBV21-1 counts as a pseudogene. This CDR3 has 19 amino acids.

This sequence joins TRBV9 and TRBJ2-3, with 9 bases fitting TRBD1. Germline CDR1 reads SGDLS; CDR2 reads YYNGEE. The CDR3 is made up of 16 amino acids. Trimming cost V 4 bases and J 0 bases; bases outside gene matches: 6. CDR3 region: CASSPRTGDSTDTQYF. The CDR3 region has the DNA TGTGCCAGCAGCCCACGGACAGGGGATAGCACAGATACGCAGTATTTT.

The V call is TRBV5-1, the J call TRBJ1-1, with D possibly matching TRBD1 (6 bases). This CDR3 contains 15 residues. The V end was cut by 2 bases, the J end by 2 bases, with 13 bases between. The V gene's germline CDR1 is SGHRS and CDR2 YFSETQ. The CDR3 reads CASSLTGSDNTEAFF. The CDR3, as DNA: TGCGCCAGCAGCTTAACAGGGAGCGACAACACTGAAGCTTTCTTT. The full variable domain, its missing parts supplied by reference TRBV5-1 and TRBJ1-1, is KAGVTQTPRYLIKTRGQQVTLSCSPISGHRSVSWYQQTPGQGLQFLFEYFSETQRNKGNFPGRFSGRQFSNSRSEMNVSTLELGDSALYLCASSLTGSDNTEAFFGQGTRLTVV.

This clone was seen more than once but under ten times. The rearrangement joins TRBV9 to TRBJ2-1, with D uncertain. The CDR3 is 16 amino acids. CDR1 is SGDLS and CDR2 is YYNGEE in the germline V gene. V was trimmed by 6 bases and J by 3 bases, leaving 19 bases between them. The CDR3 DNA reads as TGTGCCAGCACCCCTTCGTCTGGGCGAATCTACAATGAGCAGTTCTTC. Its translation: CASTPSSGRIYNEQFF.

In DNA form, the CDR3 reads TGTGCCACCAGCAGAGAGGGACTAGCCCACAATGAGCAGTTCTTC. It specifies CATSREGLAHNEQFF. The V call is TRBV15, the J call TRBJ2-1, with 9 positions matching TRBD2. CDR1 is LNHNV and CDR2 is YYDKDF in the germline V gene (reference sequence). With V trimmed by 0 bases and J by 5 bases, 2 bases remained unmatched. This CDR3 has 15 amino acids.

CDR3 protein: CASSLGRAYQPQHF. In DNA form, the CDR3 reads TGTGCCAGCAGTTTAGGCAGGGCCTATCAGCCCCAGCATTTT. The chain uses TRBV28 and TRBJ1-5; weak D call: TRBD1 (5 bases). Germline CDR1 is MDHEN and CDR2 is SYDVKM. The CDR3 length is 14 residues. Trimming shortened V by 2 bases and J by 5 bases, and 10 bases separated the two germline ends.

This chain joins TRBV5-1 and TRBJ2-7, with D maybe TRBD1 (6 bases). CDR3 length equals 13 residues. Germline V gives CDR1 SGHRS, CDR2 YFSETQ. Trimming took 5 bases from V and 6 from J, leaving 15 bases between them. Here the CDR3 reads CASRPVTGSEQYF. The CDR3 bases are TGCGCCAGCAGACCCGTGACAGGCAGCGAGCAGTACTTC.

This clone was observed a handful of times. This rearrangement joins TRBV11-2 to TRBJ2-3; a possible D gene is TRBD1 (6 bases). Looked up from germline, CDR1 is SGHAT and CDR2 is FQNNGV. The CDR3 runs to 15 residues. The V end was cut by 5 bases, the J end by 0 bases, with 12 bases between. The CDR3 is CASSQTGRSTDTQYF. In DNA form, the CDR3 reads TGTGCCAGCAGCCAAACAGGGCGGAGCACAGATACGCAGTATTTT.

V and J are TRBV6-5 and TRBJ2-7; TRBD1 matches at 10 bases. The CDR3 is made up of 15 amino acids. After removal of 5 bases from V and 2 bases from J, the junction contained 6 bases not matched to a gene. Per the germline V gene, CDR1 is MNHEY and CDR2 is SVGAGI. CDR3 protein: CASSQLGTGAYEQYF. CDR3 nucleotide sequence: TGTGCCAGCAGTCAACTCGGGACAGGGGCCTACGAGCAGTACTTC.

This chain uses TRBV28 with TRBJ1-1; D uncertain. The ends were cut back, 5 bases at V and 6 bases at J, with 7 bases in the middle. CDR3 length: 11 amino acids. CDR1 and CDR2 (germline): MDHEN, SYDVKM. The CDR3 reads CASSRHAEAFF. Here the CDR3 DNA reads TGTGCCAGCAGTCGACACGCTGAAGCTTTCTTT.

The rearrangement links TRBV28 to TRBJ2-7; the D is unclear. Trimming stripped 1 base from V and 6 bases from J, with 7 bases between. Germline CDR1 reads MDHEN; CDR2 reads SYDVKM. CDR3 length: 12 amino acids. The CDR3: CASSLYSGEQYF. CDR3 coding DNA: TGTGCCAGCAGTTTATATTCGGGCGAGCAGTACTTC. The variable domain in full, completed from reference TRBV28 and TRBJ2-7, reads DVKVTQSSRYLVKRTGEKVFLECVQDMDHENMFWYRQDPGLGLRLIYFSYDVKMKEKGDIPEGYSVSREKKERFSLILESASTNQTSMYLCASSLYSGEQYFGPGTRLTVT.

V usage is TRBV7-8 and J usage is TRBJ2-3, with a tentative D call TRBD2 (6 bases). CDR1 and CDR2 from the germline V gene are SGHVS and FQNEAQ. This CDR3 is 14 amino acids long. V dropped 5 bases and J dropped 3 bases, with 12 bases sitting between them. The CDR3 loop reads CASSLGLPTDTQYF. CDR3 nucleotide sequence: TGTGCCAGCAGCCTGGGACTTCCGACAGATACGCAGTATTTT.

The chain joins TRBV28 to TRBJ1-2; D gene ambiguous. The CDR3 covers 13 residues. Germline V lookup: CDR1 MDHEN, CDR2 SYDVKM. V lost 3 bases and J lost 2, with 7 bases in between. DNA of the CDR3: TGTGCCAGCAGTTTGAAACTGAACTATGGCTACACCTTC. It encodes CASSLKLNYGYTF.

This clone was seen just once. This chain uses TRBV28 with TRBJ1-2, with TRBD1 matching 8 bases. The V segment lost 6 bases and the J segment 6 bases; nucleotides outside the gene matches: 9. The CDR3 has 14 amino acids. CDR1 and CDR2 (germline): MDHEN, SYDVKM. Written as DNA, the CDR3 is TGTGCCAGCAGCTCCGACAGGGGCTTACATGGCTACACCTTC. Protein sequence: CASSSDRGLHGYTF.

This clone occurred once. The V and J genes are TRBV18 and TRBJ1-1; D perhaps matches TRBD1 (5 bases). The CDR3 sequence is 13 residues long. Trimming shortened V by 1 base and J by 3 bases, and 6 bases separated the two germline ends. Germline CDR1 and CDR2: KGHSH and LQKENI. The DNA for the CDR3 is TGTGCCAGCTCACCACAGGGGCACACTGAAGCTTTCTTT. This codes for CASSPQGHTEAFF.

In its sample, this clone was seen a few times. Written as DNA, the CDR3 is TGTGCCAGCAGCCAGCAGGGGGGCACTGAAGCTTTCTTT. Translated: CASSQQGGTEAFF. The chain combines TRBV28 with TRBJ1-1; 7 bases are a match to TRBD1. The CDR3 has 13 amino acids. The trim removed 6 bases at V and 4 bases at J, leaving 5 bases unmatched. Germline values: CDR1 MDHEN, CDR2 SYDVKM. Full variable domain (outside the CDR3, taken from reference TRBV28 and TRBJ1-1): DVKVTQSSRYLVKRTGEKVFLECVQDMDHENMFWYRQDPGLGLRLIYFSYDVKMKEKGDIPEGYSVSREKKERFSLILESASTNQTSMYLCASSQQGGTEAFFGQGTRLTVV.

As DNA, the CDR3 is TGCGCCAGCAGCCTTGACTGGCCTTGGGAGCAGTTCTTC. This gives the protein CASSLDWPWEQFF. The chain recombines TRBV5-1 with TRBJ2-1; D is unclear. The length of the CDR3 is 13 residues. Germline lookup yields CDR1 SGHRS and CDR2 YFSETQ. Trimming took 4 bases from V and 10 from J, leaving 15 bases between them.

CDR3 DNA sequence: TGTGCCAGCAGCGCAGGGGGGAATGAAGCTTTCTTT. Translation gives CASSAGGNEAFF. V and J are TRBV2 and TRBJ1-1; 7 bases agree with TRBD1. V lost 6 bases and J lost 7; bases outside the gene matches: 5. The V gene's germline CDR1 is SNHLY and CDR2 FYNNEI. The CDR3 runs 12 residues.

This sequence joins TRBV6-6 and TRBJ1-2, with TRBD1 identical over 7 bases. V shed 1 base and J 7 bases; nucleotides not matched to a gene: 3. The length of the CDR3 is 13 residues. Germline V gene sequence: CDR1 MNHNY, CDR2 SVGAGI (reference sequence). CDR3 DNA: TGTGCCAGCAGTTACTGGGACAGTCCTGGCTACACCTTC. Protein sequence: CASSYWDSPGYTF.

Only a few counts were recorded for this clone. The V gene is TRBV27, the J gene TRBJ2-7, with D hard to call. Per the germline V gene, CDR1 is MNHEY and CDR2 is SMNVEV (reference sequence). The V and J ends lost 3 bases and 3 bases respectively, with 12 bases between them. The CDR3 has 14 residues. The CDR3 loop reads CASSLGRTFYEQYF. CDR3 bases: TGTGCCAGCAGTTTGGGCAGAACTTTCTACGAGCAGTACTTC.

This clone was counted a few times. CDR3 region: CASSVGAYGYTF. CDR3 bases: TGTGCCAGCAGCGTAGGGGCATATGGCTACACCTTC. The chain has TRBV28 and TRBJ1-2; tentative D call: TRBD1 (5 bases). The CDR3 extends over 12 amino acids. Trimming pared 6 bases from V and 5 bases from J, leaving 10 bases between. The germline V gene has CDR1 MDHEN and CDR2 SYDVKM.

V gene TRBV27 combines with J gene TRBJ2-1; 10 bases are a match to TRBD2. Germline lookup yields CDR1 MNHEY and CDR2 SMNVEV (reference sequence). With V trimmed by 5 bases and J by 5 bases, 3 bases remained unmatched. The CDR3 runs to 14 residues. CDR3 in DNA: TGTGCCAGCAGTCTAGCGGGAGCACACAATGAGCAGTTCTTC. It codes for CASSLAGAHNEQFF.